Presented here are 26 T cell receptor beta chains from one specimen sequenced in a study of identical twins. TCRdb re-called the 5' RACE reads through MiXCR, storing one row per CDR3 protein. In the table there are 450,000 to 500,000 distinct CDR3 sequences, roughly an eighth of which are singletons. These same data were also listed under a study on yellow fever vaccine responses in identical twins.

The source material was CD4+ T cells sorted from blood. The receptors derive from a woman between 18 and 29 years old in good health.

This clonotype occurred a few times. The chain links TRBV7-8 to TRBJ2-4; 13 nucleotides agree with TRBD2. Looked up from germline, CDR1 is SGHVS and CDR2 is FQNEAQ. This CDR3 has 18 residues. J was trimmed by 0 bases and V by 4 bases; bases with no gene match: 6. In nucleotides, the CDR3 is TGTGCCAGCAGCTCGAGGACTAGCGGGGGATTAGCCAAAAACATTCAGTACTTC. Translation gives CASSSRTSGGLAKNIQYF. The variable domain in full, with the rest retrieved from reference TRBV7-8 and TRBJ2-4, is GAGVSQSPRYKVAKRGQDVALRCDPISGHVSLFWYQQALGQGPEFLTYFQNEAQLDKSGLPSDRFFAERPEGSVSTLKIQRTQQEDSAVYLCASSSRTSGGLAKNIQYFGAGTRLSVL.

The J gene is TRBJ2-3, the V gene TRBV7-2; 11 bases match TRBD1. After removal of 5 bases from V and 6 bases from J, the junction contained 7 bases not matched to a gene. The CDR3 has 15 amino acids. In germline, CDR1 is SGHTA, CDR2 FQGNSA. This CDR3 reads CASSRTGGAYDTQYF. The CDR3, as DNA: TGTGCCAGCAGCAGGACAGGGGGCGCTTACGATACGCAGTATTTT.

This clonotype appeared a few times. The chain is built from TRBV7-2 and TRBJ1-1; D is undetermined. This CDR3 is built from 15 residues. The germline gives CDR1 SGHTA, CDR2 FQGNSA. The V and J ends lost 0 bases and 4 bases respectively, with 12 bases between them. Here the CDR3 DNA reads TGTGCCAGCAGCTTAGCGACACTCCGATCCACTGAAGCTTTCTTT. Translating it yields CASSLATLRSTEAFF.

The table lists this clonotype with many counts. This chain connects TRBV5-1 to TRBJ2-3; D gene unclear. Trimming took 0 bases from V and 5 from J, leaving 7 bases between them. Germline V gene data show CDR1 as SGHRS and CDR2 as YFSETQ. CDR3 length equals 13 residues. CDR3 bases: TGCGCCAGCAGCTTGGTCTCAAGAGATACGCAGTATTTT. Translated: CASSLVSRDTQYF.

This chain connects TRBV7-9 to TRBJ1-5; 8 bases are a match to TRBD1. This CDR3 is 15 amino acids long. Germline CDR1 is SEHNR and CDR2 is FQNEAQ (reference sequence). V lost 1 base and J lost 7; bases outside the gene matches: 6. CDR3 bases: TGTGCCAGCAGCTTAGGGACAGGGTCGAGACAGCCCCAGCATTTT. Encoded protein: CASSLGTGSRQPQHF. Complete variable domain (other parts from reference TRBV7-9 and TRBJ1-5): DTGVSQNPRHKITKRGQNVTFRCDPISEHNRLYWYRQTLGQGPEFLTYFQNEAQLEKSRLLSDRFSAERPKGSFSTLEIQRTEQGDSAMYLCASSLGTGSRQPQHFGDGTRLSIL.

For the CDR3, the DNA is TGTGCCAGCAGCACGCCGGGACGCCCCACAGATACGCAGTATTTT. Translated: CASSTPGRPTDTQYF. The J gene is TRBJ2-3, the V gene TRBV7-2; the D call may be TRBD1 or TRBD2 (5 bases each). V lost 5 bases and J lost 2, with 14 bases in between. Germline V lookup: CDR1 SGHTA, CDR2 FQGNSA. The CDR3 sequence is 15 residues long.

This chain connects TRBV5-1 to TRBJ2-3, with 10 bases identical to TRBD1. V shed 0 bases and J 4 bases; nucleotides not matched to a gene: 2. The CDR3 is 15 amino acids. Germline V gene lookup returns CDR1 SGHRS and CDR2 YFSETQ. The CDR3 DNA sequence: TGCGCCAGCAGCTTGGCAGGACAGGGGGCAGATACGCAGTATTTT. Encoded protein: CASSLAGQGADTQYF.

There are many counts of this clonotype. Relative to the germline gene, one junction end is altered; a read error may explain this. The rearrangement joins TRBV5-1 to TRBJ2-1; 8 nucleotides agree with TRBD2. Germline V CDR1 and CDR2: SGHRS, YFSETQ. CDR3 length equals 13 residues. The CDR3 nucleotides are TGTGCCAGCAGCGGGGGCTCCTACAATGAGCAGTTCTTC. Encoded protein: CASSGGSYNEQFF.

This clonotype turned up a few times. The chain recombines TRBV6-5 with TRBJ2-1; 8 bases are shared with TRBD1. V lost 2 bases, J lost 7 bases, and 7 bases stayed unmatched. The CDR3 spans 15 residues. The germline V gene encodes CDR1 MNHEY and CDR2 SVGAGI. The CDR3 DNA reads as TGTGCCAGCAGTTACCCGGGACAGGTGGGGAATGAGCAGTTCTTC. It specifies CASSYPGQVGNEQFF.

There are many counts of this clonotype. The chain joins TRBV5-1 to TRBJ2-1; D remains unclear. The CDR3 is 11 residues long. The germline CDR1 and CDR2 sequences are SGHRS and YFSETQ. Trimming left V 0 bases short and J 9 bases short, with 4 bases between. The CDR3 sequence is CASSLAAEQFF. Here the CDR3 DNA reads TGCGCCAGCAGCTTGGCAGCTGAGCAGTTCTTC.

This clonotype was detected a few times. The V call is TRBV12-3 or TRBV12-4, the J call TRBJ1-5, with a weak D call TRBD1 (5 bases). Trimming pared 4 bases from V and 9 bases from J, leaving 13 bases between. This CDR3 region has 13 residues. CDR3 DNA: TGTGCCAGCAGTTGGGACCGGTCGGGGCCCCAGCATTTT. It is translated as CASSWDRSGPQHF.

The rearrangement links TRBV9 to TRBJ1-6; D is perhaps TRBD1 (6 bases). The V end was cut by 4 bases, the J end by 9 bases, with 23 bases between. Looked up from germline, CDR1 is SGDLS and CDR2 is YYNGEE. CDR3 length equals 17 residues. The CDR3 sequence: CASSRSGGGGFGSPLHF. CDR3 DNA: TGTGCCAGCAGCCGTAGTGGGGGCGGGGGTTTCGGTTCACCCCTCCACTTT.

The chain uses TRBV9 and TRBJ2-7; a weak D match, TRBD1 (6 bases). This CDR3 is 13 amino acids long. Trimming took off 3 bases at V and 3 bases at J, with 10 bases between the two ends. Germline assignment: CDR1 SGDLS and CDR2 YYNGEE. The CDR3 bases are TGTGCCAGCAGCGCAAACAGGGACTACGAGCAGTACTTC. Translating it yields CASSANRDYEQYF.

Concerning this clonotype itself: Since a much larger clone is just one base distant, this may be a read error. This sequence joins TRBV29-1 and TRBJ2-3; D might be TRBD1 (5 bases). CDR1 and CDR2 (germline): SQVTM, ANQGSEA. The CDR3 covers 13 residues. The CDR3 region is CSPFRASTDMQYF. CDR3 coding DNA: TGCAGTCCCTTCAGGGCCAGCACAGATATGCAGTATTTT.

The chain uses TRBV12-3 or TRBV12-4 and TRBJ2-7; 10 positions match TRBD1. The ends lost 6 bases at V and 3 bases at J; junction bases unmatched: 5. This CDR3 contains 14 residues. The CDR3 sequence is CASRGQGLGYEQYF. The DNA for the CDR3 is TGTGCCAGCAGGGGACAGGGGCTTGGCTACGAGCAGTACTTC.

V and J are TRBV27 and TRBJ2-1, with 13 positions matching TRBD2. CDR1 and CDR2 (germline): MNHEY, SMNVEV (reference sequence). The length of the CDR3 is 17 residues. V lost 9 bases and J lost 0; bases outside the gene matches: 8. The CDR3 is CASTGLAGTSSYNEQFF. Here the CDR3 DNA reads TGTGCCAGTACGGGACTAGCGGGGACTAGCTCCTACAATGAGCAGTTCTTC.

The table lists this clonotype with a few counts. The V call is TRBV5-1, the J call TRBJ2-1, with 8 bases lining up with TRBD2. The V gene end was trimmed by 0 bases and the J gene end by 0 bases; junction bases not matched to a gene: 2. The V gene's germline CDR1 is SGHRS and CDR2 YFSETQ. CDR3 length: 16 residues. The CDR3 nucleotides are TGCGCCAGCAGCTTGGCCGGGGGGGCCTCCTACAATGAGCAGTTCTTC. Its translation: CASSLAGGASYNEQFF.

This clonotype was seen a few times. J is TRBJ1-2 and V is TRBV5-1; D not resolved. The germline V gene has CDR1 SGHRS and CDR2 YFSETQ. The ends were cut back, 0 bases at V and 6 bases at J, with 9 bases in the middle. The CDR3 spans 13 residues. The DNA of the CDR3 is TGCGCCAGCAGCTTGGTGTCAGGTGATGGCTACACCTTC. This codes for CASSLVSGDGYTF.

The V gene is TRBV20-1, the J gene TRBJ2-4; maybe TRBD2 (5 bases). Trimming cost V 0 bases and J 5 bases, with 17 bases left between them. Looked up from germline, CDR1 is DFQATT and CDR2 is SNEGSKA (reference sequence). CDR3 size: 16 residues. CDR3 nucleotides: TGCAGTGCTAGAGATGACGGGAATAACTACCAAAACATTCAGTACTTC. Translation gives CSARDDGNNYQNIQYF.

There are a few counts of this clonotype. The chain joins TRBV15 to TRBJ2-2; D may correspond to TRBD1 or TRBD2 (5 bases each). The germline CDR1 and CDR2 sequences are LNHNV and YYDKDF (reference sequence). Between the trimmed V and J ends, which lost 1 base and 6 bases, there was a span of 9 bases. The CDR3 is made up of 14 amino acids. The CDR3 loop is CATSRVGGAGELFF. CDR3 in DNA: TGTGCCACCAGCAGAGTTGGGGGTGCCGGGGAGCTGTTTTTT.

This clonotype was seen a handful of times. This chain connects TRBV10-2 to TRBJ2-2, with TRBD1 as a possible D gene (6 bases). There are 15 residues in the CDR3. Trimming removed 7 bases at V and 7 bases at J, with 19 bases between. The germline gives CDR1 WSHSY, CDR2 SAAADI. In nucleotides, the CDR3 is TGCGCCAGCATGTATTCGGGACATTCGGGCGGGGAGCTGTTTTTT. Its protein product is CASMYSGHSGGELFF.

The chain recombines TRBV27 with TRBJ2-7; D gene unclear. The length of the CDR3 is 13 residues. Germline-derived CDR1 and CDR2 are MNHEY and SMNVEV (reference sequence). The V end lost 0 bases, the J end lost 3 bases, and 6 bases lay between the germline ends. The CDR3 bases are TGTGCCAGCAGTTTATCGAGCGACTACGAGCAGTACTTC. Amino acid sequence: CASSLSSDYEQYF.

The chain carries TRBV3-1 and TRBJ2-7; a possible D gene is TRBD1 (6 bases). V dropped 8 bases and J dropped 5 bases, with 16 bases sitting between them. The CDR3 extends over 13 amino acids. Germline V lookup: CDR1 LGHDT, CDR2 YNNKEL (reference sequence). The CDR3 protein is CASRQGLNNEQYF. For the CDR3, the DNA is TGTGCCAGCCGGCAGGGGCTGAATAACGAGCAGTACTTC.

Ten or more counts support this clonotype. The chain uses TRBV5-1 and TRBJ2-1; no clear D gene. The CDR3 runs 12 residues. V lost 0 bases to trimming and J lost 6 bases, with 4 bases between them. Germline CDR1 and CDR2: SGHRS and YFSETQ. This CDR3 is CASSLDVNEQFF. The CDR3 DNA sequence: TGCGCCAGCAGCTTGGACGTCAATGAGCAGTTCTTC.

The table lists this clonotype with many counts. Since no conserved phenylalanine or tryptophan closes the CDR3, a read error is the likely cause. The DNA is left out, because the CDR3 cannot be placed on it with certainty; the CDR3 is given as TCRdb lists it. The chain links TRBV12-3 or TRBV12-4 to TRBJ2-2; the table names TRBD1, a call not compared with the DNA. The CDR3 region is 12 residues in length, termini included. CDR3 amino acids: CASSRDPGGWTL.

This clonotype was observed a handful of times. J is TRBJ2-7 and V is TRBV28; weak D call: TRBD1 (6 bases). CDR1 is MDHEN and CDR2 is SYDVKM in the germline V gene. CDR3 length: 13 residues. Trimming cost V 5 bases and J 6 bases, with 14 bases left between them. The CDR3 sequence: CASSPTGWGEQYF. CDR3 nucleotides: TGTGCCAGCAGTCCCACAGGGTGGGGCGAGCAGTACTTC.